This T cell receptor (beta chain) was identified in a study of early T cells in non-severe SARS-CoV-2 infection. Study background: Whole-blood bulk RNA, unsorted, was sequenced, and chains were unpaired. Whole-study results and caveats: The VDJdb matching leaned toward anti-spike CD8 responses and overlooked private and CD4 specificities.

Individual cDNA molecules each received unique molecular identifiers attached to them. MiXCR, applied by TCRdb to the 5' RACE reads, yields one record per CDR3 protein. The table records roughly 63,000 distinct CDR3 sequences, approximately 12% of them present only once. The sample holds a few counts of this clonotype. Its matching antigen is unknown. CDR1 DFQATT and CDR2 SNEGSKA come from the germline V gene (reference sequence). Trimming removed 4 bases from V and 4 bases from J, with 16 bases in between. This CDR3 has 15 residues. V and J are TRBV20-1 and TRBJ2-2; a weak D match, TRBD2 (7 bases). The clonotype originates from an adult who was a healthcare worker with PCR-confirmed SARS-CoV-2 infection or an uninfected control (not recorded which). The donor label of this sample is uncertain. Sequenced here: whole blood, sampled at baseline. CDR3 region: CSAKRSGGPTGELFF. CDR3 coding DNA: TGCAGTGCTAAACGATCGGGGGGCCCCACCGGGGAGCTGTTTTTT.